The next 20 T cell receptor beta chains were all read from a single sample in a study of blood T cell repertoires in COVID-19. Sequencing was performed with immunoSEQ multiplex PCR; in TCRdb, only in-frame clones are kept and a portion is missing. The sample has 130,000 to 150,000 clones, roughly 83% seen once; the top ten hold roughly 5.1%. Sequencing input: peripheral blood. The receptors derive from a woman aged 65 to 85 with COVID-19, enrolled during active disease.

The J gene is TRBJ2-7, the V gene TRBV19; weak D call: TRBD1 (6 bases). CDR1 is LNHDA, CDR2 SQIVND, per germline (reference sequence). The CDR3 sequence is 14 residues long. V lost 2 bases, J lost 4 bases, and 12 bases lay in between. DNA of the CDR3: TGTGCCAGTAGTATACAGCAGGGGCCTTACGAGCAGTACTTC. This sequence encodes CASSIQQGPYEQYF.

The chain joins TRBV19 to TRBJ2-5, with 7 positions matching TRBD2. V shed 5 bases and J 4 bases; nucleotides not matched to a gene: 4. The CDR3 sequence is 13 residues long. The V gene's germline CDR1 is LNHDA and CDR2 SQIVND (reference sequence). CDR3: CASSSQRGETQYF. CDR3 in DNA: TGTGCCAGTAGTTCCCAGCGGGGAGAGACCCAGTACTTC.

This clone turned up a few times. The genes are TRBV7-8 and TRBJ2-3; 9 nucleotides agree with TRBD2. Germline CDR1 and CDR2: SGHVS and FQNEAQ. Trimming cost V 4 bases and J 0 bases; bases outside gene matches: 5. The CDR3 is 16 residues long. The chain's CDR3 is CASSYLAGESTDTQYF. In nucleotides, the CDR3 is TGTGCCAGCAGCTATTTAGCGGGGGAAAGCACAGATACGCAGTATTTT.

The rearrangement joins TRBV9 to TRBJ1-6; maybe TRBD1 (6 bases). CDR3 length: 14 residues. Germline lookup yields CDR1 SGDLS and CDR2 YYNGEE. V was shortened by 0 bases and J by 10 bases, with 11 bases between the two germline ends. The DNA of the CDR3 is TGTGCCAGCAGCGTAGGACAGGACAGCTCACCCCTCCACTTT. The encoded protein is CASSVGQDSSPLHF.

The chain is built from TRBV10-3 and TRBJ1-2, with 8 bases fitting TRBD1. The CDR3 runs 14 residues. V shed 0 bases and J 4 bases; nucleotides not matched to a gene: 1. The germline CDR1 and CDR2 sequences are ENHRY and SYGVKD. CDR3 nucleotides: TGTGCCATCAGTGAGTCGGACAGGGTCTATGGCTACACCTTC. Protein product: CAISESDRVYGYTF.

The V and J genes are TRBV20-1 and TRBJ2-5; unclear D gene. Looked up from germline, CDR1 is DFQATT and CDR2 is SNEGSKA (reference sequence). The CDR3 loop spans 10 amino acids. V dropped 5 bases and J dropped 5 bases, with 6 bases sitting between them. CDR3 nucleotide sequence: TGCAGTGCTTCCGGTGAGACCCAGTACTTC. This sequence encodes CSASGETQYF.

The V and J genes are TRBV24-1 and TRBJ2-2, with 7 bases that match TRBD1. CDR1 and CDR2 (germline): KGHDR, SFDVKD. CDR3 length: 16 residues. V was pared by 4 bases and J by 4 bases, with 8 bases of the junction left unmatched. This CDR3 reads CATSDRGQLGTGELFF. CDR3 DNA sequence: TGTGCCACCAGTGACCGGGGACAGTTAGGCACCGGGGAGCTGTTTTTT.

V is TRBV18 and J is TRBJ2-7, with a possible D match to TRBD1 (6 bases). This CDR3 is 15 amino acids long. The V gene lost 4 bases and the J gene lost 6 bases, with 19 bases spanning the gap. Germline values: CDR1 KGHSH, CDR2 LQKENI. CDR3 residues: CASSRPTGTSGEQYF. The CDR3 nucleotides are TGTGCCAGCTCACGCCCAACCGGGACATCCGGCGAGCAGTACTTC. Full variable domain (outside the CDR3, taken from reference TRBV18 and TRBJ2-7): NAGVMQNPRHLVRRRGQEARLRCSPMKGHSHVYWYRQLPEEGLKFMVYLQKENIIDESGMPKERFSAEFPKEGPSILRIQQVVRGDSAAYFCASSRPTGTSGEQYFGPGTRLTVT.

This clone has only a few counts. This same CDR3 is encoded by further DNA sequences in the sample. The V call is TRBV7-8, the J call TRBJ1-1, with 8 positions matching TRBD1. V was clipped by 2 bases and J by 5 bases; unmatched bases: 1. Looked up from germline, CDR1 is SGHVS and CDR2 is FQNEAQ. CDR3 length equals 13 residues. The CDR3 DNA sequence: TGTGCCAGCAGCTTAACAGGGGGTACTGAAGCTTTCTTT. It encodes CASSLTGGTEAFF.

This chain connects TRBV5-1 to TRBJ2-3; no reliable D call. This CDR3 spans 11 amino acids. V was shortened by 6 bases and J by 2 bases, with 4 bases between the two germline ends. Germline V gives CDR1 SGHRS, CDR2 YFSETQ. The CDR3, as DNA: TGCGCCAGCACCAACACAGATACGCAGTATTTT. Translated, it gives CASTNTDTQYF. The variable domain in full, with the rest retrieved from reference TRBV5-1 and TRBJ2-3, is KAGVTQTPRYLIKTRGQQVTLSCSPISGHRSVSWYQQTPGQGLQFLFEYFSETQRNKGNFPGRFSGRQFSNSRSEMNVSTLELGDSALYLCASTNTDTQYFGPGTRLTVL.

The V call is TRBV4-1, the J call TRBJ2-6, with a tentative D call TRBD1 (6 bases). This CDR3 comprises 17 residues. Germline assignment: CDR1 MGHRA and CDR2 YSYEKL. The germline V and J ends were trimmed by 5 bases and 4 bases, with 18 bases remaining between them. The CDR3 DNA sequence: TGCGCCAGCAGCGGCGAGGGGGTTCCCGCCGGGGCCAACGTCCTGACTTTC. Protein: CASSGEGVPAGANVLTF.

The J gene is TRBJ2-3, the V gene TRBV5-6; possible D gene TRBD2, 6 bases. Per the germline V gene, CDR1 is SGHDT and CDR2 is YYEEEE. CDR3 size: 15 residues. The V and J ends lost 0 bases and 4 bases respectively, with 12 bases between them. In DNA, the CDR3 is TGTGCCAGCAGCTTGGGACTAGAAAGATCAGATACGCAGTATTTT. Residues: CASSLGLERSDTQYF. The full variable domain, with the rest looked up from reference TRBV5-6 and TRBJ2-3, is DAGVTQSPTHLIKTRGQQVTLRCSPKSGHDTVSWYQQALGQGPQFIFQYYEEEERQRGNFPDRFSGHQFPNYSSELNVNALLLGDSALYLCASSLGLERSDTQYFGPGTRLTVL.

The V call is TRBV15, the J call TRBJ2-5, with D uncertain. Trimming stripped 0 bases from V and 5 bases from J, with 7 bases between. Germline values: CDR1 LNHNV, CDR2 YYDKDF (reference sequence). The CDR3 is 13 residues long. The DNA for the CDR3 is TGTGCCACCAGCAGAGAACTTACGGAGACCCAGTACTTC. Amino acid sequence: CATSRELTETQYF.

This chain connects TRBV25-1 to TRBJ2-7; D might be TRBD1 (6 bases). From germline, CDR1 is MGHDK and CDR2 SYGVNS. With 4 bases removed from V and 5 bases from J, the gap between germline ends came to 15 bases. This CDR3 is built from 14 residues. The chain's CDR3 is CASSAIGTIHEQYF. CDR3 nucleotide sequence: TGTGCCAGCAGTGCAATCGGGACAATCCACGAGCAGTACTTC.

The V call is TRBV4-2, the J call TRBJ1-1; a possible D gene is TRBD1 (6 bases). The CDR3 has 16 amino acids. The V and J ends lost 3 bases and 0 bases respectively, with 14 bases between them. Germline lookup yields CDR1 LGHNA and CDR2 YNFKEQ. The CDR3 DNA reads as TGTGCCAGCAGCCAGCCACAGACAGGTATGAACACTGAAGCTTTCTTT. It translates to CASSQPQTGMNTEAFF.

The chain couples TRBV28 to TRBJ1-5; 9 bases line up with TRBD1. With V trimmed by 3 bases and J by 1 base, 4 bases remained unmatched. CDR1 is MDHEN, CDR2 SYDVKM, per germline. The CDR3 contains 16 residues. The CDR3 DNA follows: TGTGCCAGCAGTTTGGACAGGGGAAGAAGCAATCAGCCCCAGCATTTT. This encodes CASSLDRGRSNQPQHF.

The chain links TRBV15 to TRBJ1-1, with unresolved D. The CDR3 contains 14 residues. CDR1 LNHNV and CDR2 YYDKDF come from the germline V gene (reference sequence). Trimming stripped 0 bases from V and 4 bases from J, with 9 bases between. As DNA, the CDR3 is TGTGCCACCAGCAGAGAGAGACAAATCACTGAAGCTTTCTTT. Translating it yields CATSRERQITEAFF.

V gene TRBV12-3 or TRBV12-4 combines with J gene TRBJ1-1; D is perhaps TRBD1 (6 bases). V lost 1 base, J lost 5 bases, and 8 bases lay in between. The CDR3 runs to 13 residues. The CDR3 sequence: CASSLDQGTEAFF. The DNA of the CDR3 is TGTGCCAGCAGTTTAGACCAGGGGACTGAAGCTTTCTTT.

The genes are TRBV10-3 and TRBJ1-2; D remains unclear. CDR1 and CDR2 from the germline V gene are ENHRY and SYGVKD. V shed 11 bases and J shed 2 bases, with 15 bases lying between them. This CDR3 has 13 amino acids. The CDR3 coding sequence is TGTGCCTCCAACCCGAGGTTGAACTATGGCTACACCTTC. Translation gives CASNPRLNYGYTF.

The chain joins TRBV5-1 to TRBJ2-3; 10 bases align to TRBD1. This CDR3 is 20 amino acids long. V was pared by 5 bases and J by 4 bases, with 22 bases of the junction left unmatched. Per the germline V gene, CDR1 is SGHRS and CDR2 is YFSETQ. The CDR3 spells CASSYTPRVPGQGHPDTQYF. CDR3 DNA: TGCGCCAGCAGTTATACCCCACGGGTTCCGGGACAGGGGCACCCAGATACGCAGTATTTT.